This TCR beta chain derives from a study of blood T cell repertoires in COVID-19. Overall study: Italy, Spain and the United States were the sources of the convalescent and acute COVID-19 samples. The analysed material was cDNA or gDNA that came from T cells, B-cell-depleted T cells, or PBMCs.

Clones were sequenced by immunoSEQ multiplex PCR, and TCRdb holds only the in-frame ones, with some missing. The data contain some 150,000 clones, around 90% of them singletons. This clone was seen a handful of times. Germline V gives CDR1 KGHSY, CDR2 FQNENV. This CDR3 is built from 16 residues. V was clipped by 1 base and J by 6 bases; unmatched bases: 8. Sequenced sample: peripheral blood. The sequence was obtained from a woman aged 60-75 years with active or convalescent COVID-19. The gene calls are TRBV16 and TRBJ1-2; 10 bases line up with TRBD1. The CDR3 bases are TGTGCCAGCAGCCAATTCGGGACAGGGGACGTGAATGGCTACACCTTC. Translating gives CASSQFGTGDVNGYTF.